Reported below is one T cell receptor beta chain. Germline CDR1 is KGHSH and CDR2 is LQKENI. V lost 3 bases to trimming and J lost 1 base, with 15 bases between them. The CDR3 is 16 residues long. This entry is derived from a study of T cell repertoires and Cas9 in healthy adults. Across the whole study: CD4 and CD8 compartments: SpCas9-reactive T cells profiled for potency, cytotoxicity, lineage.

Study outcomes and limitations: The SpCas9-reactive response appeared to contain many SpCas9-reactive regulatory T cells.

The assay was immunoSEQ multiplex PCR, and TCRdb's table has in-frame clones only and misses some. The sample shows some 150 clones, 70% to 90% of them seen only once. Sequenced sample: SpCas9-reactive Tregs (CD4+, CD25+, CD127-, CD137+, CD154-) from PBMCs; culture status not recorded. The chain has TRBV18 and TRBJ1-2; D not certain. This clonotype was sampled from a human donor in good health. DNA for the CDR3: TGTGCCAGCTCACCTGTTAGACATGTCGATAACTATGGCTACACCTTC. It encodes CASSPVRHVDNYGYTF. Full variable domain (missing parts from reference TRBV18 and TRBJ1-2): NAGVMQNPRHLVRRRGQEARLRCSPMKGHSHVYWYRQLPEEGLKFMVYLQKENIIDESGMPKERFSAEFPKEGPSILRIQQVVRGDSAAYFCASSPVRHVDNYGYTFGSGTRLTVV.